The sequence of this T cell receptor (beta chain) was determined in a study of T cells expressing NK-cell markers. UMIs accompanied the 5'RACE template switching by which TCR beta cDNA was made. TCRdb derives one entry per CDR3 protein from the 5' RACE reads, leaving out DNA. The table counts 150,000 to 200,000 distinct CDR3 sequences; 20% to 25% lies in the top ten. The sequenced sample was blood T cells: a sorted CD56 or NKG2C T cell subset, CD4+ or CD8+ T cells, or bulk PBMC T cells (not recorded which). The receptor's source is a man between 18 and 69 years old in good health.

The CDR3 region is CASSIDGGLAGASYNEQFF. The chain couples TRBV19 to TRBJ2-1; TCRdb picks TRBD2, but there is no DNA to check that call. The CDR3 contains 19 residues. Per the germline V gene, CDR1 is LNHDA and CDR2 is SQIVND (reference sequence).